These 26 T cell receptor beta chains originate from one sample sequenced in a study of T cell repertoires in cytomegalovirus infection. These TCRs' antigens remain unknown. MiXCR, run by TCRdb on the reads, gives a single entry per CDR3 protein. The repertoire holds 7,500 to 9,500 distinct CDR3 sequences, with approximately 52% as singletons. Sequenced material: PBMCs, sequenced either directly or after in vitro stimulation (not recorded which). Source of these receptors: a human donor in good health (CMV status not recorded). Some clones in this sample may be carry-over from other donors' samples.

Comment on this clonotype: The junction and the germline gene differ at one end; a read error may be behind it. V usage is TRBV6-8 and J usage is TRBJ1-5; 8 bases agree with TRBD1. Germline CDR1 reads MNHGY; CDR2 reads SAAAGT. The CDR3 spans 15 residues. The CDR3 bases are TGTGCCACATGCCTACGACAGGGGACCAATCAGCCCCAGCCTTTT. Amino acid sequence: CATCLRQGTNQPQPF.

This clonotype has only a few counts. The chain couples TRBV7-9 to TRBJ2-2; perhaps D is TRBD1 or TRBD2 (5 bases each). The CDR3 runs 15 residues. Trimming pared 11 bases from V and 3 bases from J, leaving 19 bases between. Germline CDR1 is SEHNR and CDR2 is FQNEAQ (reference sequence). CDR3 DNA sequence: TGTGCCCGGAACCTCCTGGGGGATGACACCGGGGAGCTGTTTTTT. Protein sequence: CARNLLGDDTGELFF.

This clonotype came up many times. This chain connects TRBV7-9 to TRBJ2-1; D gene uncertain. This CDR3 contains 13 residues. Germline V CDR1 and CDR2: SEHNR, FQNEAQ (reference sequence). Between the trimmed V and J ends, which lost 3 bases and 5 bases, there was a span of 8 bases. The CDR3 is CASSFGSHNEQFF. CDR3 DNA sequence: TGTGCCAGCAGCTTTGGGTCTCACAATGAGCAGTTCTTC.

This clonotype appeared many times. The CDR3 reads CASSFLAGDGYTF. CDR3 DNA sequence: TGTGCCAGCAGCTTCCTCGCAGGGGATGGCTACACCTTC. This sequence joins TRBV11-2 and TRBJ1-2; D is possibly TRBD1 (6 bases). Germline CDR1 reads SGHAT; CDR2 reads FQNNGV. Trimming pared 3 bases from V and 6 bases from J, leaving 11 bases between. The CDR3 sequence is 13 residues long.

The rearrangement joins TRBV6-1 to TRBJ2-1, with 10 nucleotides matching TRBD2. The germline CDR1 and CDR2 sequences are MNHNS and SASEGT. This CDR3 is built from 16 residues. Trimming at V came to 6 bases and at J to 0 bases, leaving 5 bases not matched to a gene. Here the CDR3 reads CASRRTSGSSYNEQFF. CDR3 DNA sequence: TGTGCCAGCAGACGGACTAGCGGTTCCTCCTACAATGAGCAGTTCTTC.

This clonotype has more than one count but fewer than ten. A much larger clone is a single base away; this may be a read error. This chain uses TRBV27 with TRBJ1-5, with TRBD1 matching 9 bases. The CDR3 length is 14 residues. CDR1 and CDR2 (germline): MNHEY, SMNVEV (reference sequence). DNA for the CDR3: TGTGCCTGCAGTCCGGGACAGGGAGGGCAGCCCCAGCATTTT. Amino acid sequence: CACSPGQGGQPQHF.

With respect to this clonotype: In this CDR3 the conserved last residue, phenylalanine or tryptophan, is missing, so a read error is likely. The chain couples TRBV12-3 or TRBV12-4 to TRBJ1-1; TRBD1 matches 7 bases. This CDR3 has 15 residues. This CDR3 is CASSPPTGFNTEAFC. CDR3 coding DNA: TGTGCCAGCAGCCCCCCGACAGGGTTTAACACGGAAGCTTTCTGT.

The chain has TRBV19 and TRBJ1-5, with 7 bases matching TRBD1. The CDR3 is made up of 19 amino acids. CDR1 is LNHDA, CDR2 SQIVND, per germline (reference sequence). The DNA for the CDR3 is TGTTACAGTAGTTCAATATATACCTGGACAGGTGAAGACAATCAGCCCCAGCATTTT. Amino acids: CYSSSIYTWTGEDNQPQHF.

V gene TRBV3-1 combines with J gene TRBJ2-7; D may be TRBD2 (6 bases). Germline CDR1 and CDR2: LGHDT and YNNKEL (reference sequence). Trimming took off 3 bases at V and 0 bases at J, with 12 bases between the two ends. The CDR3 totals 15 residues. CDR3 DNA: TGTGCCAGCAGCCATAGCGGCCCGAGCTCCTACGAGCAGTACTTC. Protein: CASSHSGPSSYEQYF.

Note on this clonotype: A read error may account for a junction end that differs from germline. The J gene is TRBJ2-5, the V gene TRBV5-1, with D possibly matching TRBD1 (5 bases). The germline CDR1 and CDR2 sequences are SGHRS and YFSETQ. CDR3 length: 16 amino acids. CDR3 loop: CASSLASDSAQETKSF. The CDR3 DNA reads as TGCGCCAGCAGCTTGGCTTCTGACAGTGCCCAAGAGACCAAGTCCTTC.

CDR3 loop: CGSSLRVSKQGTEAFF. The CDR3 DNA sequence: TGTGGTAGCAGCCTAAGGGTTTCCAAACAGGGCACTGAAGCTTTCTTT. The J gene is TRBJ1-1, the V gene TRBV7-4, with D possibly TRBD1 on 6 matching bases. This CDR3 has 16 amino acids. CDR1 and CDR2 (germline): SGHVT, SQSDAQ.

On this clonotype itself: The junction departs from germline at one end; a sequencing error may be responsible. CDR3 protein: CASSQGAGGVYKEQFF. CDR3 DNA sequence: TGTGCCAGCAGTCAAGGAGCGGGAGGAGTCTACAAGGAGCAGTTCTTC. This chain uses TRBV27 with TRBJ2-1, with 9 bases aligning to TRBD2. The CDR3 loop spans 16 amino acids. In germline, CDR1 is MNHEY, CDR2 SMNVEV (reference sequence).

About this clonotype itself: The CDR3 ends on some other residue instead of the conserved phenylalanine or tryptophan, so this is likely a read error. The rearrangement joins TRBV7-3 to TRBJ2-1; 9 bases map to TRBD1. Germline loops: CDR1 SGHTA, CDR2 FQGTGA. The CDR3 sequence is 15 residues long. Unmatched junction bases numbered 6, after V lost 5 bases and J lost 4 bases. CDR3 bases: TGTGCCAGCAGCATTGGGACAGGGATTTACAATGAGCAGTTCCGA. Amino acids: CASSIGTGIYNEQFR.

A note on this clonotype: One end of the junction fails to match germline, which may point to a read error. The chain links TRBV7-3 to TRBJ2-1; D is unclear. This CDR3 has 13 amino acids. Per germline, CDR1 SGHTA and CDR2 FQGTGA. The CDR3 region is CARSQGSYNELLF. CDR3 nucleotide sequence: TGTGCCAGGAGTCAAGGGTCCTACAATGAACTGTTATTC.

Comment on this clonotype: At one of its ends the junction is not consistent with the germline gene, which may arise from a read error. The chain has TRBV7-3 and TRBJ2-1, with D possibly TRBD1 on 5 matching bases. In germline, CDR1 is SGHTA, CDR2 FQGTGA. The CDR3 loop spans 15 amino acids. Here the CDR3 DNA reads TGTGGCAGCAGCATTGGGGCAGAGATTTACAATGAGCAGTTCTTC. Residues: CGSSIGAEIYNEQFF.

On this clonotype itself: The junction departs from the called germline gene at one end, perhaps through a read error. The V call is TRBV12-3 or TRBV12-4, the J call TRBJ2-7; 9 positions match TRBD2. The CDR3 has 15 amino acids. The CDR3 region is CASSLIGLAPYEQSF. In DNA, the CDR3 is TGTGCCAGCAGTCTTATCGGACTAGCGCCCTACGAGCAGTCCTTC.

As for this clonotype: At one boundary the junction diverges from the germline segment, which might be a read error. The genes are TRBV7-6 and TRBJ1-5; D gene uncertain. This CDR3 is 15 amino acids long. Germline CDR1 SGHVS, CDR2 FNYEAQ. CDR3 sequence: CARRPETYSKQPHHF. DNA of the CDR3: TGTGCCAGAAGACCAGAAACATACAGCAAGCAGCCCCATCATTTT.

The chain uses TRBV6-2 or TRBV6-3 and TRBJ2-1, with D unclear. Trimming pared 3 bases from V and 9 bases from J, leaving 6 bases between. The CDR3 loop spans 11 amino acids. The germline V gene encodes CDR1 MNHEY and CDR2 SVGEGT. For the CDR3, the DNA is TGTGCCAGCAGTTATAGGTTTGAGCAGTTCTTC. Protein product: CASSYRFEQFF.

The table lists this clonotype with a few counts. The rearrangement uses TRBV7-2 and TRBJ1-1, with D unresolved. The V end was cut by 5 bases, the J end by 11 bases, with 18 bases between. CDR3 size: 13 residues. The V gene's germline CDR1 is SGHTA and CDR2 FQGNSA. In DNA, the CDR3 is TGTGCCAGCAGCCAAGGCCCTCTTCTACAGGCTTTCTTT. It codes for CASSQGPLLQAFF.

This clonotype was found once. The rearrangement joins TRBV20-1 to TRBJ2-3; D may correspond to TRBD1 or TRBD2 (5 bases each). There are 18 residues in the CDR3. Trimming shortened V by 3 bases and J by 6 bases, and 28 bases separated the two germline ends. The germline CDR1 and CDR2 sequences are DFQATT and SNEGSKA (reference sequence). The CDR3 reads CSARRLPSPGSTPDTQYF. The CDR3 coding sequence is TGCAGTGCTAGGCGACTACCATCGCCAGGGAGCACCCCGGATACGCAGTATTTT.

The V and J genes are TRBV7-8 and TRBJ2-5, with 8 bases lining up with TRBD1. The J segment lost 3 bases and the V segment lost 3 bases, leaving 3 bases of the junction unmatched. Looked up from germline, CDR1 is SGHVS and CDR2 is FQNEAQ. The CDR3 is 14 amino acids. CDR3 DNA sequence: TGTGCCAGCAGCTTTGGGACAGGAAAAGAGACCCAGTACTTC. Translated: CASSFGTGKETQYF.

This clonotype was seen more than once but under ten times. The chain carries TRBV4-1 and TRBJ2-7; D may be TRBD1 (5 bases). CDR1 is MGHRA, CDR2 YSYEKL, per germline. V gave up 4 bases and J gave up 4 bases, with 11 bases separating them. The CDR3 has 13 amino acids. CDR3 in amino acids: CASSRQFYYEQYF. The CDR3 coding sequence is TGCGCCAGCAGCCGACAGTTCTATTACGAGCAGTACTTC.

The chain is built from TRBV7-6 and TRBJ1-5; D remains unclear. The CDR3 extends over 15 amino acids. V shed 5 bases and J shed 16 bases, with 27 bases lying between them. From germline, CDR1 is SGHVS and CDR2 FNYEAQ. The CDR3 sequence is CASSPETYNKQPPHF. The CDR3 nucleotides are TGTGCCAGCAGCCCCGAAACATACAACAAGCAGCCCCCTCATTTT.

Concerning this clonotype: The CDR3 end shows no conserved phenylalanine or tryptophan, and so a read error is likely. This sequence joins TRBV27 and TRBJ2-7; weak D call: TRBD2 (7 bases). Germline CDR1 MNHEY, CDR2 SMNVEV (reference sequence). Trimming pared 4 bases from V and 2 bases from J, leaving 18 bases between. The CDR3 spans 16 residues. The CDR3 protein is CASSSSAGGPTYEQYL. The CDR3 DNA reads TGTGCCAGCAGTTCATCCGCCGGGGGGCCAACCTACGAGCAGTACTTA.

To note about this clonotype: Without the conserved terminal phenylalanine or tryptophan, this CDR3 likely stems from a read error. It is unclear where the CDR3 begins or ends on the DNA, so no DNA is shown, and the CDR3 is as TCRdb lists it. The chain carries TRBV27 and TRBJ1-5; the table names TRBD1, a call not compared with the DNA. Ends included, the CDR3 has 13 residues. Germline V gives CDR1 MNHEY, CDR2 SMNVEV (reference sequence). The CDR3 spells CSSSAGSGQPQLL.

The chain employs TRBV19 and TRBJ1-6; D gene ambiguous. There are 16 residues in the CDR3. CDR1 is LNHDA, CDR2 SQIVND, per germline (reference sequence). The CDR3 protein is CDCRDRRASENSPLHF. The DNA of the CDR3 is TGTGACTGTAGAGACCGTAGGGCCAGCGAAAATTCACCCCTCCACTTT.